What follows are 5 T cell receptor beta chains derived from one specimen sequenced in a study. One entry per CDR3 protein results from TCRdb running MiXCR on the 5' RACE reads. The sample has roughly 54,000 distinct CDR3 sequences, roughly 18% seen once. The sample consisted of naive CD4+ T cells sorted from blood. Subset of the sample: naive CD4+ T cells, CD4+CD45RA+CD25-. The receptor source for this set is a female donor with breast cancer.

The gene calls are TRBV5-1 and TRBJ2-3, with a possible D match to TRBD2 (5 bases). Deletions cut 0 bases from V and 2 bases from J, with 10 bases between. The CDR3 is 15 amino acids. Germline V gene sequence: CDR1 SGHRS, CDR2 YFSETQ. CDR3: CASSLETTLTDTQYF. CDR3 bases: TGCGCCAGCAGCTTGGAGACTACTCTCACAGATACGCAGTATTTT.

On this clonotype: This may be a read error: a much more frequent sequence differs by one nucleotide. The chain couples TRBV9 to TRBJ2-3; TRBD2 aligns across 7 bases. Germline V gene data show CDR1 as SGDLS and CDR2 as YYNGEE. This CDR3 region has 14 residues. For the CDR3, the DNA is TGTGCCAGCAGCCTCGGGACTACCCAAGATACGCTGTATTTT. It encodes CASSLGTTQDTLYF.

The V call is TRBV5-1, the J call TRBJ2-5; 8 bases map to TRBD1. The germline gives CDR1 SGHRS, CDR2 YFSETQ. The CDR3 has 16 residues. V lost 4 bases and J lost 0; bases outside the gene matches: 8. This chain's CDR3 is CASSLQPGQDQETQYF. CDR3 in DNA: TGCGCCAGCAGCCTCCAGCCGGGACAGGACCAAGAGACCCAGTACTTC.

The chain carries TRBV5-1 and TRBJ2-1; 8 nucleotides align to TRBD2. The V gene end was trimmed by 0 bases and the J gene end by 8 bases; junction bases not matched to a gene: 10. Germline assignment: CDR1 SGHRS and CDR2 YFSETQ. The CDR3 totals 16 residues. CDR3: CASSLGSGGRQDEQFF. CDR3 bases: TGCGCCAGCAGCTTGGGTTCTGGCGGGAGGCAGGATGAGCAGTTCTTC.

On this clonotype: The conserved phenylalanine or tryptophan normally closing the CDR3 is absent here, so this likely arose from a read error. The chain has TRBV12-3 or TRBV12-4 and TRBJ1-2; 10 nucleotides match TRBD1. This CDR3 has 15 residues. V trimming: 5 bases; J trimming: 8 bases; junction bases outside the gene matches: 11. The DNA for the CDR3 is TGTGCCAGCAGTCCCTCGGGACAGGGGTATGGAGGCTACACCCTC. It translates to CASSPSGQGYGGYTL.